The TCR beta chain under discussion was sequenced for a study of glioma-infiltrating T cells after dendritic cell vaccination. The wider study: Samples are from glioblastoma patients in Phase I and II dendritic cell vaccine trials.

Time point specified: after dendritic cell vaccination, including at tumor progression/relapse. The V and J ends lost 2 bases and 3 bases, in that order; junction bases with no gene match: 1. The CDR3 runs to 15 residues. Looked up from germline, CDR1 is KGHSH and CDR2 is LQKENI. Input was approximately 2 ug genomic DNA, or all available if less. The primer mix had 60 V beta and 13 J beta primers. Here immunoSEQ multiplex PCR was the method, and the copy in TCRdb shows in-frame clones only, minus some. The sample shows about 82,000 clones, around four fifths of them seen only once. The sequencing used blood, collected after dendritic cell vaccination. This sequence joins TRBV18 and TRBJ1-4; 9 positions match TRBD1. This clonotype was sampled from a human donor with glioblastoma. The CDR3 DNA follows: TGTGCCAGCTCACCAAGACAGGGGGCTAATGAAAAACTGTTTTTT. Its protein product is CASSPRQGANEKLFF.